A single sample gave rise to the 18 T cell receptor beta chains below, sequenced in a study of T cell clusters in autoimmune cytopenias. One tube held mixed TRB-A and TRB-B primer pools for touch-down PCR. Reanalyzing the multiplex PCR reads, TCRdb keeps one entry per CDR3 protein, without DNA. This table holds several thousand distinct CDR3 sequences. Roughly 40,000 genome equivalents of blood DNA were amplified for TRB. The same sample was also studied in work on T cell repertoires in aging, cancer and after chemotherapy.

Sequencing used peripheral blood. Every receptor here comes from a human donor in good health.

By frequency, this clonotype is medium-sized. The CDR3 region is CASRLTGGGGTGELFF. This chain connects TRBV6-5 to TRBJ2-2; the D gene TCRdb calls, TRBD1, cannot be checked with no DNA. CDR3 size: 16 residues. Germline CDR1 reads MNHEY; CDR2 reads SVGAGI.

By frequency, this clonotype registers medium-sized. The rearrangement links TRBV6-5 to TRBJ2-7; lacking DNA, the TRBD2 call made by TCRdb goes unchecked. This CDR3 spans 14 amino acids. CDR1 is MNHEY, CDR2 SVGAGI, per germline. CDR3 protein: CASRAGTGLYEQYF.

The chain has TRBV5-6 and TRBJ2-7. CDR1 is SGHDT and CDR2 is YYEEEE in the germline V gene. The CDR3 has 13 amino acids. The CDR3 sequence is CASSLGRRDEQYF. Supplemented by reference TRBV5-6 and TRBJ2-7, the full variable domain reads DAGVTQSPTHLIKTRGQQVTLRCSPKSGHDTVSWYQQALGQGPQFIFQYYEEEERQRGNFPDRFSGHQFPNYSSELNVNALLLGDSALYLCASSLGRRDEQYFGPGTRLTVT.

This clonotype is called medium-sized (0.01 to 0.1%) based on its frequency. The chain has TRBV19 and TRBJ1-5; TCRdb designates TRBD1, a call that cannot be tested without DNA. The length of the CDR3 is 17 residues. Looked up from germline, CDR1 is LNHDA and CDR2 is SQIVND (reference sequence). The CDR3 loop reads CASSILPSGSDNQPQHF.

The chain has TRBV12-3 or TRBV12-4 and TRBJ1-3. The CDR3 is made up of 16 amino acids. The CDR3 loop reads CASSFLGQGSGNTIYF.

This clonotype registers medium-sized by frequency. The chain employs TRBV6-5 and TRBJ2-2; the TCRdb call, TRBD1, lacks DNA for checking. Germline V gene data show CDR1 as MNHEY and CDR2 as SVGAGI. The CDR3 length is 14 residues. CDR3 sequence reads: CASTAAGIGGELFF.

The chain uses TRBV5-1 and TRBJ2-1; TCRdb's D call, TRBD1, is unchecked because there is no DNA. Germline CDR1 reads SGHRS; CDR2 reads YFSETQ. The CDR3 sequence is 16 residues long. The CDR3 loop reads CASSPPGDNFYNEQFF.

This clonotype ranks as medium-sized in terms of frequency. The V gene is TRBV19, the J gene TRBJ2-3; TCRdb's assignment of TRBD1 cannot be checked, as there is no DNA. The CDR3 has 16 amino acids. From germline, CDR1 is LNHDA and CDR2 SQIVND (reference sequence). The CDR3 sequence: CASSPGVKGGGDTQYF.

The V and J genes are TRBV6-2 or TRBV6-3 and TRBJ1-2. CDR3 size: 15 residues. Germline V gene data show CDR1 as MNHEY and CDR2 as SVGEGT. CDR3 residues: CASSYSLRPVGGYTF.

According to its frequency, this clonotype is medium-sized. The chain joins TRBV5-6 to TRBJ2-2. The CDR3 spans 16 residues. The germline gives CDR1 SGHDT, CDR2 YYEEEE. The CDR3 is CASTPFGVIDTGELFF.

This chain links TRBV11-2 with TRBJ2-3; checking the TCRdb D call of TRBD1 is not possible without DNA. Germline CDR1 reads SGHAT; CDR2 reads FQNNGV. The CDR3 runs 15 residues. Here the CDR3 reads CASSLVAGAADTQYF.

V is TRBV6-1 and J is TRBJ2-2; with no DNA, the TCRdb D assignment of TRBD1 cannot be verified. Per the germline V gene, CDR1 is MNHNS and CDR2 is SASEGT. This CDR3 comprises 16 residues. The CDR3 reads CASSEYGGRSAGELFF.

The chain joins TRBV12-3 or TRBV12-4 to TRBJ2-7. The CDR3 is 13 residues long. The CDR3 loop is CASSHGKKGEQYF.

This sequence joins TRBV6-1 and TRBJ2-1; TCRdb lists TRBD1, though no DNA is available to test this call. Germline CDR1 MNHNS, CDR2 SASEGT. CDR3 size: 15 residues. The CDR3 loop is CASSESGGPVAEQFF.

This clonotype is medium-sized by frequency. V usage is TRBV19 and J usage is TRBJ1-2. This CDR3 comprises 12 residues. The germline gives CDR1 LNHDA, CDR2 SQIVND (reference sequence). The chain's CDR3 is CASSIGGVGYTF. The full variable domain, rest sourced from reference TRBV19 and TRBJ1-2, is DGGITQSPKYLFRKEGQNVTLSCEQNLNHDAMYWYRQDPGQGLRLIYYSQIVNDFQKGDIAEGYSVSREKKESFPLTVTSAQKNPTAFYLCASSIGGVGYTFGSGTRLTVV.

This rearrangement joins TRBV15 to TRBJ1-3; TCRdb outputs TRBD1, but without DNA this stays unchecked. The CDR3 consists of 14 residues. Germline V gene lookup returns CDR1 LNHNV and CDR2 YYDKDF (reference sequence). The CDR3 sequence is CATSSSSGWNTIYF.

CDR3 loop: CASSAGSSYNSPLHF. The chain employs TRBV18 and TRBJ1-6. This CDR3 has 15 amino acids. Germline-derived CDR1 and CDR2 are KGHSH and LQKENI.

By frequency, this clonotype registers medium-sized. V usage is TRBV29-1 and J usage is TRBJ1-1; the D call from TCRdb, TRBD1, cannot be confirmed without DNA. This CDR3 has 13 amino acids. Germline V gives CDR1 SQVTM, CDR2 ANQGSEA. CDR3 sequence reads: CSAGGRMNTEAFF.